The entry below gives a single T cell receptor beta chain sequence along with its context. This sample was taken from a study of blood T cell repertoires in COVID-19. About the research overall: From T cells, B-cell-depleted T cells, or PBMCs came the material, which was cDNA or gDNA.

The protocol was immunoSEQ multiplex PCR, while the TCRdb copy is restricted to in-frame clones and leaves out a portion. Among 250,000 to 300,000 clones listed, just over 90% were seen once. The CDR3 spans 16 residues. Trimming removed 3 bases from V and 0 bases from J, with 13 bases in between. The V gene's germline CDR1 is SGHTS and CDR2 YDEGEE. Sequences were obtained from PBMCs or T cells enriched from blood (not recorded which). The J gene is TRBJ1-3, the V gene TRBV5-8, with D possibly matching TRBD1 (6 bases). The receptor comes from a woman aged 35 to 49 with acute COVID-19. Written as DNA, the CDR3 is TGTGCCAGCAGCTACGGTCGGGGGGCCTCTGGAAACACCATATATTTT. Residues: CASSYGRGASGNTIYF.